This T cell receptor beta chain was captured by sequencing in a study of T cell clones after liver transplantation. Profiling relied on immunoSEQ multiplex PCR, and the TCRdb table lists in-frame clones only, not all of them. The sample consists of roughly 100,000 clones, about 86% of them appearing once. CDR1 SGHAT and CDR2 FQDESV come from the germline V gene (reference sequence). The CDR3 runs to 17 residues. Trimming took 6 bases from V and 6 from J, leaving 26 bases between them. The source was CD4+ T cells from blood, collected 45 to 50 months after liver transplant. This clonotype originated in a human patient who received a liver transplant. T cells may partly derive from the graft donor. The V and J genes are TRBV11-1 and TRBJ1-1, with D maybe TRBD1 (5 bases). The CDR3 DNA reads as TGTGCCAGCAGTCACCAGTCGGGGCGGGGCCTTAAGGCTGAAGCTTTCTTT. Translated: CASSHQSGRGLKAEAFF.